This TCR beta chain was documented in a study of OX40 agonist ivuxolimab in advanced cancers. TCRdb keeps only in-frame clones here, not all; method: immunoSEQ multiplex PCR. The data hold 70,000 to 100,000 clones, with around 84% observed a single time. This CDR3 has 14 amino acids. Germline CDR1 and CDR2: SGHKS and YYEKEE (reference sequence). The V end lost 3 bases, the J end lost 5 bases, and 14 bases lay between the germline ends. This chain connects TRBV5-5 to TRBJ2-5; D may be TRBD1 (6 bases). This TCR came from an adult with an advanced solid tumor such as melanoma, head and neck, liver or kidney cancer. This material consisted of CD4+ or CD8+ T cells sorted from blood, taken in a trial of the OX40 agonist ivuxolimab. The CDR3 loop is CASSSLGAGETQYF. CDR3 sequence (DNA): TGTGCCAGCAGCTCCCTGGGGGCAGGGGAGACCCAGTACTTC.